The present T cell receptor beta chain was sequenced within a study of lymphopenia after photon versus proton radiotherapy. General study points: Post-nadir diversity loss with photons came from oligoclonal expansion, particularly CD8+ Temra cells. Under photons, naive T cells and diversity fell while effector/memory populations rose.

Only in-frame clones appear in the TCRdb table, and some are missing; sequencing was by immunoSEQ multiplex PCR. This sample has tens of thousands of clones, with 65% to 90% found just once. With respect to this clone: The antigen remains undetermined.

The CDR3 contains 15 residues. Germline CDR1 and CDR2: SGDLS and YYNGEE. Trimming at V came to 3 bases and at J to 7 bases, leaving 7 bases not matched to a gene. The receptor was isolated from a man between 40 and 49 years old with gastric cancer. The source material was peripheral blood, sampled from a patient treated with photon-based radiotherapy. The chain links TRBV9 to TRBJ1-6; 7 nucleotides agree with TRBD1. The CDR3 protein is CASSAGTARNSPLHF. In DNA, the CDR3 is TGTGCCAGCAGCGCAGGGACAGCTCGCAATTCACCCCTCCACTTT. Based on the CDR3 plus reference TRBV9 and TRBJ1-6, the full variable domain is DSGVTQTPKHLITATGQRVTLRCSPRSGDLSVYWYQQSLDQGLQFLIQYYNGEERAKGNILERFSAQQFPDLHSELNLSSLELGDSALYFCASSAGTARNSPLHFGNGTRLTVT.